The sequence of this T cell receptor (beta chain) was determined in a study of cytomegalovirus exposure and HLA in healthy donors. Germline loops: CDR1 MNHEY, CDR2 SVGAGI. The CDR3 contains 14 residues. The V segment lost 5 bases and the J segment 7 bases; nucleotides outside the gene matches: 4. Worth noting for this clone: The antigen remains unidentified.

Study findings and constraints: Some 150 TCR beta chains were listed as cytomegalovirus-associated. Usually a TCR sequence was rare, but some public TCRs were found in many donors. Differences between HLA loci emerged in a later analysis of TCR association rates, with DRB1 most and HLA-C fewest.

Donors were ostensibly healthy at sampling, although undocumented immune exposures were probable. The PCR ran on 60 Vbeta and 13 Jbeta primers. The method was immunoSEQ multiplex PCR; TCRdb's version includes in-frame clones alone and lacks a portion of them. This table lists 65,000 to 85,000 clones. Specimen: PBMCs. This chain links TRBV6-5 with TRBJ1-4, with 10 bases aligning to TRBD1. This TCR was sampled from a female donor in good health and CMV-seropositive. The CDR3 sequence: CASSPTGGVEKLFF. The CDR3 bases are TGTGCCAGCAGTCCGACAGGGGGCGTTGAAAAACTGTTTTTT.